Presented here are 9 T cell receptor beta chains from one specimen sequenced in a study of T cells in Graves' hyperthyroidism and ophthalmopathy (dated by TCRdb to the late 2010s). Library preparation was by multiplex PCR. This sample was sequenced with an Illumina HiSeq 2000. Amplification of TCR beta CDR3 regions was carried out from RNA transcripts. The TCR CDR3 was subjected to a first round of RT-PCR using the HTBI primer set and the Qiagen OneStep RT-PCR kit. Starting from the raw public reads, TCRdb applied fastp trimming at Q25, assembled clones with MiXCR and retained in-frame beta chains. Rows with a matching CDR3 protein are joined into one entry that keeps the most common DNA and genes. Recorded for this sample are around 610,000 distinct CDR3 sequences; approximately 15% of them occurred a single time. The ten largest clones represent approximately 4.2% of the sample. What was sequenced was blood. The receptors were sampled from a middle-aged woman with Graves' ophthalmopathy.

This clonotype was counted ten times or more. This chain links TRBV2 with TRBJ2-2; 9 bases line up with TRBD2. Germline V gene data show CDR1 as SNHLY and CDR2 as FYNNEI. This CDR3 contains 13 residues. With 5 bases clipped from V and 7 bases from J, the junction kept 2 bases outside the gene matches. CDR3 protein: CASSISGSGELFF. The CDR3 DNA reads as TGTGCCAGCAGTATTAGCGGGAGCGGGGAGCTGTTTTTT.

This clonotype occurred many times. This sequence joins TRBV6-2 or TRBV6-3 and TRBJ2-7; the D is unclear. V was shortened by 11 bases and J by 0 bases, with 14 bases between the two germline ends. CDR3 size: 13 residues. Looked up from germline, CDR1 is MNHEY and CDR2 is SVGEGT. The CDR3 loop is CAGIDLSSYEQYF. DNA of the CDR3: TGTGCCGGCATTGACTTGAGCTCCTACGAGCAGTACTTC.

This clonotype was seen many times. The chain couples TRBV7-3 to TRBJ2-2; 8 bases are shared with TRBD2. This CDR3 has 15 amino acids. J gave up 4 bases and V 6 bases, and 7 bases lay outside the gene matches. Looked up from germline, CDR1 is SGHTA and CDR2 is FQGTGA. CDR3 coding DNA: TGTGCCAGCAGTTATCGGGGGGGAACCACCGGGGAGCTGTTTTTT. Amino acids: CASSYRGGTTGELFF.

This clonotype was picked up many times. The chain links TRBV7-9 to TRBJ2-5, with D perhaps TRBD2 (5 bases). V was cut by 5 bases and J by 6 bases, with 16 bases left in between. This CDR3 is 14 amino acids long. The germline V gene encodes CDR1 SEHNR and CDR2 FQNEAQ (reference sequence). The CDR3 reads CASSSQSGQQTQYF. In DNA, the CDR3 is TGTGCCAGCAGCAGCCAGAGCGGTCAACAGACCCAGTACTTC.

Ten or more counts support this clonotype. V gene TRBV15 combines with J gene TRBJ1-3; D remains unclear. The germline CDR1 and CDR2 sequences are LNHNV and YYDKDF (reference sequence). Trimming took off 6 bases at V and 0 bases at J, with 6 bases between the two ends. The length of the CDR3 is 13 residues. The CDR3 DNA follows: TGTGCCACCAGGAGTTCCTCTGGAAACACCATATATTTT. It is translated as CATRSSSGNTIYF. The whole variable domain, remainder taken from reference TRBV15 and TRBJ1-3, is DAMVIQNPRYQVTQFGKPVTLSCSQTLNHNVMYWYQQKSSQAPKLLFHYYDKDFNNEADTPDNFQSRRPNTSFCFLDIRSPGLGDTAMYLCATRSSSGNTIYFGEGSWLTVV.

The genes are TRBV6-2 or TRBV6-3 and TRBJ1-1; possible D gene TRBD1, 6 bases. CDR1 and CDR2 from the germline V gene are MNHEY and SVGEGT. Deletions cut 2 bases from V and 7 bases from J, with 23 bases between. CDR3 length: 17 amino acids. This CDR3 reads CASSYHSRGATRFEAFF. The CDR3 coding sequence is TGTGCCAGCAGTTACCATTCCCGGGGGGCGACTAGGTTTGAAGCTTTCTTT.

This clonotype was picked up many times. The chain uses TRBV6-1 and TRBJ1-1, with D perhaps matching TRBD1 (6 bases). The CDR3 length is 14 residues. Germline-derived CDR1 and CDR2 are MNHNS and SASEGT. V dropped 4 bases and J dropped 4 bases, with 13 bases sitting between them. The CDR3 loop is CASSGHRESTEAFF. The DNA for the CDR3 is TGTGCCAGCAGTGGTCACAGGGAGAGCACTGAAGCTTTCTTT.

This clonotype has at least ten counts. The rearrangement uses TRBV28 and TRBJ1-2; 7 nucleotides match TRBD1. CDR1 and CDR2 (germline): MDHEN, SYDVKM. V lost 7 bases, J lost 7 bases, and 6 bases stayed unmatched. The CDR3 spans 12 residues. This CDR3 reads CASTDRVAGYTF. As DNA, the CDR3 is TGTGCCAGCACCGACAGGGTAGCTGGCTACACCTTC.

This clonotype appeared many times. The chain has TRBV18 and TRBJ1-5; tentatively, D is TRBD1 (6 bases). V was clipped by 4 bases and J by 6 bases, with 13 bases between them. The germline V gene has CDR1 KGHSH and CDR2 LQKENI. The CDR3 sequence is 14 residues long. Here the CDR3 reads CASSRQERSQPQHF. DNA for the CDR3: TGTGCCAGCTCACGACAGGAAAGAAGTCAGCCCCAGCATTTT.